There are a few counts of the clone carrying this T cell receptor (beta chain). This entry comes from a study of technical replicates of blood from a few donors. Trimming removed 5 bases at V and 2 bases at J, with 9 bases between. CDR3 length: 13 amino acids. Germline lookup yields CDR1 MNHNS and CDR2 SASEGT. Libraries were prepared by immunoSEQ multiplex PCR; TCRdb keeps only in-frame clonotypes and omits some of them. Of some 77,000 clones listed, roughly nine tenths were seen once; the top ten hold approximately 0.39%. This TCR was recovered from a human donor in good health. Sample: T cells isolated from PBMCs. The chain carries TRBV6-1 and TRBJ1-2; D remains unclear. The CDR3 coding sequence is TGTGCCAGCAGTAGTACGGTGAACTATGGCTACACCTTC. Protein: CASSSTVNYGYTF.